A selection of T cell receptor beta chains follows, all from one sample in a study of T cell repertoires in cytomegalovirus infection. MiXCR, applied by TCRdb to the reads, yields one record per CDR3 protein. The sample contains hundreds of thousands of distinct CDR3 sequences, approximately 33% of which appear only once. Their recognized antigens are unknown. Material: cultured PBMCs, obtained from culture after CMV antigen stimulation. Receptor source: a human donor in good health (CMV status not recorded). Some clones in this sample may be carry-over from other donors' samples. Both conserved end residues are part of each CDR3. The order of the fields is D gene, J gene, V gene, clone size, CDR3 protein. The D gene is left open where the match is weak. A row's size may be missing; if present it is once, few, many or a size class.

d_gene: .; j_gene: TRBJ2-7; v_gene: TRBV20-1; abundance: .; CDR3aa: CSAAKVLASYEQYF
d_gene: TRBD2; j_gene: TRBJ2-7; v_gene: TRBV7-3; abundance: .; CDR3aa: CASSKGLAPYEQYF
d_gene: .; j_gene: TRBJ1-1; v_gene: TRBV11-2; abundance: few; CDR3aa: CASSFYENTEAFF
d_gene: .; j_gene: TRBJ1-2; v_gene: TRBV19; abundance: .; CDR3aa: CASRMDSNYGYTF
d_gene: .; j_gene: TRBJ1-2; v_gene: TRBV7-2; abundance: .; CDR3aa: CASGTGSNYGYTF
d_gene: .; j_gene: TRBJ2-5; v_gene: TRBV6-1; abundance: few; CDR3aa: CASSEQGETQYF
d_gene: TRBD2; j_gene: TRBJ2-1; v_gene: TRBV10-3; abundance: .; CDR3aa: CANRAHPPAGSYNEQFF
d_gene: .; j_gene: TRBJ2-7; v_gene: TRBV28; abundance: few; CDR3aa: CASSSPGSDRQYF
d_gene: .; j_gene: TRBJ2-3; v_gene: TRBV7-2; abundance: many; CDR3aa: CASRRGGVRTDTQYF
d_gene: .; j_gene: TRBJ2-4; v_gene: TRBV6-1; abundance: few; CDR3aa: CASSRVTVNKNIQYF
d_gene: .; j_gene: TRBJ1-5; v_gene: TRBV24-1; abundance: .; CDR3aa: CATPAWEPQHF
d_gene: TRBD1; j_gene: TRBJ2-1; v_gene: TRBV7-2; abundance: .; CDR3aa: CASSEGQGSYNEQFF
d_gene: .; j_gene: TRBJ1-1; v_gene: TRBV11-2; abundance: many; CDR3aa: CASRRGITEAFF
d_gene: TRBD2; j_gene: TRBJ2-3; v_gene: TRBV6-1; abundance: .; CDR3aa: CASRRGLGLAGLPDTQYF
d_gene: .; j_gene: TRBJ1-1; v_gene: TRBV12-3/TRBV12-4; abundance: many; CDR3aa: CASSPFTGDTEAFF
d_gene: .; j_gene: TRBJ2-7; v_gene: TRBV6-1; abundance: .; CDR3aa: CASRHRDHGYEQYF
d_gene: .; j_gene: TRBJ1-5; v_gene: TRBV28; abundance: few; CDR3aa: CASSSPPVNRDF
d_gene: TRBD2; j_gene: TRBJ2-3; v_gene: TRBV12-3/TRBV12-4; abundance: few; CDR3aa: CASSFRSGGTDTQYF
d_gene: .; j_gene: TRBJ2-1; v_gene: TRBV7-2; abundance: many; CDR3aa: CASSLRRWGSYNEQFF
d_gene: TRBD1; j_gene: TRBJ2-7; v_gene: TRBV6-5; abundance: few; CDR3aa: CASSTGQGADEQYF
d_gene: .; j_gene: TRBJ1-5; v_gene: TRBV5-6; abundance: .; CDR3aa: CASSLGGGTHSNQPQHF
d_gene: .; j_gene: TRBJ2-5; v_gene: TRBV23-1; abundance: few; CDR3aa: CASSQPGQGVGEAEETQYF
d_gene: .; j_gene: TRBJ2-5; v_gene: TRBV7-2; abundance: .; CDR3aa: CASSPRGWETQYF
d_gene: .; j_gene: TRBJ2-2; v_gene: TRBV7-9; abundance: .; CDR3aa: CASSLPAGTGELFF
d_gene: TRBD2; j_gene: TRBJ2-3; v_gene: TRBV28; abundance: .; CDR3aa: CASGRRGGGTDTQYF
d_gene: .; j_gene: TRBJ2-1; v_gene: TRBV5-6; abundance: .; CDR3aa: CASSSPQGPGAEQFF
d_gene: .; j_gene: TRBJ2-1; v_gene: TRBV19; abundance: .; CDR3aa: CASSILSTTYNEQFF
d_gene: TRBD1; j_gene: TRBJ2-7; v_gene: TRBV6-1; abundance: few; CDR3aa: CASSEARTGGYEQYF
d_gene: .; j_gene: TRBJ2-3; v_gene: TRBV7-2; abundance: few; CDR3aa: CASSPRDKGTDTQYF
d_gene: .; j_gene: TRBJ2-3; v_gene: TRBV6-6; abundance: .; CDR3aa: CASIAGQWDTQYF
d_gene: .; j_gene: TRBJ2-7; v_gene: TRBV19; abundance: few; CDR3aa: CASSVGHEQYF
d_gene: TRBD2; j_gene: TRBJ2-2; v_gene: TRBV11-2; abundance: .; CDR3aa: CARPVTPGLAGGGELFF
d_gene: TRBD2; j_gene: TRBJ2-3; v_gene: TRBV20-1; abundance: few; CDR3aa: CSADAQLAGGISGHTQYF
d_gene: .; j_gene: TRBJ1-5; v_gene: TRBV7-9; abundance: .; CDR3aa: CASSNTSYQPQHF
d_gene: .; j_gene: TRBJ2-7; v_gene: TRBV11-2; abundance: .; CDR3aa: CASRPGGLLNEQYF
d_gene: TRBD2; j_gene: TRBJ2-3; v_gene: TRBV7-2; abundance: many; CDR3aa: CASSFRLATDTQYF
d_gene: .; j_gene: TRBJ2-7; v_gene: TRBV6-1; abundance: many; CDR3aa: CASSESVRYYEQYF
d_gene: TRBD1; j_gene: TRBJ2-2; v_gene: TRBV12-3/TRBV12-4; abundance: many; CDR3aa: CASNHRDRNTGELFF
d_gene: TRBD1; j_gene: TRBJ1-1; v_gene: TRBV7-9; abundance: .; CDR3aa: CASRENRGMNTEAFF
d_gene: .; j_gene: TRBJ2-5; v_gene: TRBV2; abundance: .; CDR3aa: CASSEFEETQYF
d_gene: .; j_gene: TRBJ1-6; v_gene: TRBV19; abundance: few; CDR3aa: CASKLESSYNSPLHF
d_gene: .; j_gene: TRBJ1-3; v_gene: TRBV6-5; abundance: .; CDR3aa: CASSYSNPILAIYF
d_gene: .; j_gene: TRBJ2-7; v_gene: TRBV12-3/TRBV12-4; abundance: .; CDR3aa: CASSPVSYNREQYF
d_gene: .; j_gene: TRBJ2-5; v_gene: TRBV7-6; abundance: many; CDR3aa: CASSFGGTETQYF
d_gene: .; j_gene: TRBJ1-1; v_gene: TRBV12-3/TRBV12-4; abundance: .; CDR3aa: CASSYGTRSEAFF
d_gene: .; j_gene: TRBJ2-1; v_gene: TRBV20-1; abundance: .; CDR3aa: CSAIHDTYNEQFF
d_gene: .; j_gene: TRBJ2-1; v_gene: TRBV5-4; abundance: many; CDR3aa: CASSLLYEQFF
d_gene: TRBD2; j_gene: TRBJ2-3; v_gene: TRBV6-2/TRBV6-3; abundance: .; CDR3aa: CASSYASGGHTDTQYF
d_gene: .; j_gene: TRBJ2-3; v_gene: TRBV7-8; abundance: .; CDR3aa: CASSNGRRDTQYF
d_gene: .; j_gene: TRBJ2-2; v_gene: TRBV7-6; abundance: few; CDR3aa: CASSLGPGSATGELFF
d_gene: TRBD1; j_gene: TRBJ2-7; v_gene: TRBV6-8; abundance: .; CDR3aa: CASSMTGGVQYF